A single sample gave rise to the 27 T cell receptor beta chains below, sequenced in a study of T cell repertoires in cytomegalovirus infection. TCRdb ran MiXCR on the reads and lists one entry per CDR3 protein. The profile covers 200,000 to 250,000 distinct CDR3 sequences, with 22% appearing a single time and over 15% taken by the ten largest. The sequenced sample was CD8+ T cells from PBMCs. The receptors come from a human donor in good health (CMV status not recorded). Some clones in this sample may be carry-over from other donors' samples.

The chain couples TRBV12-3 or TRBV12-4 to TRBJ1-2; TRBD1 agrees at 8 bases. The CDR3 length is 13 residues. J lost 8 bases, V lost 5 bases, and 7 bases had no gene match. The CDR3 reads CASSPTGVLGYTF. The CDR3 nucleotides read TGTGCCAGCAGTCCGACAGGGGTGTTAGGCTACACCTTC.

This clonotype occurred many times. The V and J genes are TRBV27 and TRBJ2-5, with 7 bases matching TRBD2. The CDR3 covers 17 residues. Germline-derived CDR1 and CDR2 are MNHEY and SMNVEV (reference sequence). The V segment lost 4 bases and the J segment 0 bases; nucleotides outside the gene matches: 11. The CDR3 here is CASSSLLIAGDQETQYF. The CDR3 region has the DNA TGTGCCAGCAGTTCCCTCCTGATCGCGGGGGACCAAGAGACCCAGTACTTC.

This clonotype was counted once. The J gene is TRBJ2-2, the V gene TRBV14, with D tentatively TRBD1 (6 bases). Germline CDR1 is SGHDN and CDR2 is FVKESK. The CDR3 totals 15 residues. The V and J ends lost 0 bases and 7 bases respectively, with 12 bases between them. CDR3 amino acids: CASSQDWEQGGELFF. The CDR3 nucleotides are TGTGCCAGCAGCCAAGACTGGGAACAGGGCGGGGAGCTGTTTTTT.

This clonotype has ten or more counts. The rearrangement links TRBV9 to TRBJ1-6; TRBD1 matches at 7 bases. V gave up 1 base and J gave up 8 bases; unmatched junction bases: 6. Germline V gives CDR1 SGDLS, CDR2 YYNGEE. The length of the CDR3 is 15 residues. The CDR3, as DNA: TGTGCCAGCAGCGTAACAGGGGCGGGGGATTCACCCCTCCACTTT. The encoded protein is CASSVTGAGDSPLHF.

J is TRBJ1-2 and V is TRBV28, with 9 positions matching TRBD1. This CDR3 spans 14 amino acids. CDR1 and CDR2 (germline): MDHEN, SYDVKM. The V segment lost 5 bases and the J segment 7 bases; nucleotides outside the gene matches: 8. The CDR3 sequence is CASSPPGQGFGYTF. The DNA of the CDR3 is TGTGCCAGCAGTCCACCGGGACAGGGATTTGGCTACACCTTC.

V gene TRBV20-1 combines with J gene TRBJ2-7; D not certain. CDR1 is DFQATT and CDR2 is SNEGSKA in the germline V gene (reference sequence). V lost 1 base, J lost 7 bases, and 5 bases lay in between. The CDR3 spans 10 residues. CDR3 sequence reads: CSARAPEQYF. As DNA, the CDR3 is TGCAGTGCTAGAGCCCCGGAGCAGTACTTC.

The CDR3 here is CASSEEDPAREKLFF. Here the CDR3 DNA reads TGTGCCAGCAGTGAAGAGGACCCAGCCAGGGAAAAACTGTTTTTT. V usage is TRBV2 and J usage is TRBJ1-4, with D uncertain. This CDR3 has 15 residues. V was pared by 1 base and J by 8 bases, with 14 bases between. Germline CDR1 and CDR2: SNHLY and FYNNEI.

The CDR3 nucleotides read TGTGCCAGCAGTCTATTTCGGGGGGCGGACACTGAAGCTTTCTTT. Protein sequence: CASSLFRGADTEAFF. The chain is built from TRBV11-2 and TRBJ1-1; tentative D call: TRBD1 (6 bases). Trimming took off 6 bases at V and 3 bases at J, with 17 bases between the two ends. Germline CDR1 SGHAT, CDR2 FQNNGV. The CDR3 extends over 15 amino acids. Together with reference TRBV11-2 and TRBJ1-1, the CDR3 gives the full variable domain: EAGVAQSPRYKIIEKRQSVAFWCNPISGHATLYWYQQILGQGPKLLIQFQNNGVVDDSQLPKDRFSAERLKGVDSTLKIQPAKLEDSAVYLCASSLFRGADTEAFFGQGTRLTVV.

CDR3: CASSAEPTNTEAFF. The DNA for the CDR3 is TGTGCCAGCAGCGCGGAACCGACCAACACTGAAGCTTTCTTT. The V and J genes are TRBV7-8 and TRBJ1-1; D call uncertain. With 5 bases removed from V and 2 bases from J, the gap between germline ends came to 12 bases. This CDR3 has 14 amino acids. Germline CDR1 reads SGHVS; CDR2 reads FQNEAQ.

This clonotype was recorded at least ten times. This chain links TRBV7-9 with TRBJ1-2, with 9 positions matching TRBD1. Trimming took 4 bases from V and 3 from J; bases not matched to a gene: 6. CDR1 is SEHNR and CDR2 is FQNEAQ in the germline V gene (reference sequence). The CDR3 totals 15 residues. CDR3 coding DNA: TGTGCCAGCAGCTCTCTGGACAGGGGATACTATGGCTACACCTTC. This sequence encodes CASSSLDRGYYGYTF.

This clonotype was seen only a few times. The chain employs TRBV29-1 and TRBJ2-7; D perhaps matches TRBD1 (5 bases). Trimming stripped 5 bases from V and 0 bases from J, with 11 bases between. The V gene's germline CDR1 is SQVTM and CDR2 ANQGSEA. There are 13 residues in the CDR3. Here the CDR3 reads CSVQGISSYEQYF. CDR3 sequence (DNA): TGCAGCGTTCAGGGAATAAGCTCCTACGAGCAGTACTTC.

This clonotype was seen a handful of times. CDR3 amino acids: CASSPQGWETQYF. CDR3 sequence (DNA): TGTGCCAGCAGCCCACAGGGTTGGGAGACCCAGTACTTC. J is TRBJ2-5 and V is TRBV7-3, with D possibly TRBD1 on 6 matching bases. Per germline, CDR1 SGHTA and CDR2 FQGTGA. This CDR3 contains 13 residues. The V gene lost 5 bases and the J gene lost 5 bases, with 12 bases spanning the gap.

The CDR3 region has the DNA TGTGCCATCAGGACGACTAGCGGGGGGGCAACAGATACGCAGTATTTT. This translates into CAIRTTSGGATDTQYF. V is TRBV10-3 and J is TRBJ2-3; 14 bases agree with TRBD2. There are 16 residues in the CDR3. Trimming took 6 bases from V and 3 from J; bases not matched to a gene: 5. In germline, CDR1 is ENHRY, CDR2 SYGVKD.

This chain links TRBV20-1 with TRBJ2-5; D may correspond to TRBD1 or TRBD2 (5 bases each). Between the trimmed V and J ends, which lost 4 bases and 0 bases, there was a span of 12 bases. Germline loops: CDR1 DFQATT, CDR2 SNEGSKA (reference sequence). The CDR3 spans 14 residues. The CDR3 spells CSAIGASYQETQYF. The CDR3 nucleotides are TGCAGTGCTATCGGGGCGTCGTACCAAGAGACCCAGTACTTC.

The genes are TRBV6-5 and TRBJ2-7, with D possibly called TRBD1 or TRBD2 (5 bases each). The CDR3 covers 15 residues. CDR1 MNHEY and CDR2 SVGAGI come from the germline V gene. The V end was cut by 6 bases, the J end by 3 bases, with 18 bases between. The CDR3 coding sequence is TGTGCCAGCAGCCCCTTTCGGGGACCTCTCTACGAGCAGTACTTC. This codes for CASSPFRGPLYEQYF.

V and J are TRBV5-6 and TRBJ2-7, with D perhaps TRBD1 (5 bases). Trimming left V 3 bases short and J 6 bases short, with 16 bases between. The CDR3 totals 14 residues. Germline V gene data show CDR1 as SGHDT and CDR2 as YYEEEE. CDR3 sequence: CASSWAKQVPEQYF. CDR3 nucleotide sequence: TGTGCCAGCAGCTGGGCAAAACAGGTTCCCGAGCAGTACTTC.

The chain couples TRBV14 to TRBJ2-7; D ambiguous. This CDR3 contains 12 residues. The V and J ends lost 1 base and 4 bases respectively, with 5 bases between them. CDR1 and CDR2 from the germline V gene are SGHDN and FVKESK. As DNA, the CDR3 is TGTGCCAGCAGCCAAGTTTGGTACGAGCAGTACTTC. The encoded protein is CASSQVWYEQYF.

The V call is TRBV2, the J call TRBJ2-1; D gene ambiguous. V lost 4 bases and J lost 5, with 18 bases in between. Germline values: CDR1 SNHLY, CDR2 FYNNEI. The CDR3 spans 16 residues. This chain's CDR3 is CASSGISWVLDNEQFF. In DNA, the CDR3 is TGTGCCAGCAGTGGTATTAGCTGGGTTTTAGACAATGAGCAGTTCTTC.

V is TRBV7-9 and J is TRBJ2-6, with D uncertain. The CDR3 covers 15 residues. From germline, CDR1 is SEHNR and CDR2 FQNEAQ (reference sequence). Trimming took off 3 bases at V and 0 bases at J, with 6 bases between the two ends. The CDR3 DNA follows: TGTGCCAGCAGCTTTTGGGTCTCTGGGGCCAACGTCCTGACTTTC. Protein sequence: CASSFWVSGANVLTF. Based on the CDR3 plus reference TRBV7-9 and TRBJ2-6, the full variable domain is DTGVSQNPRHKITKRGQNVTFRCDPISEHNRLYWYRQTLGQGPEFLTYFQNEAQLEKSRLLSDRFSAERPKGSFSTLEIQRTEQGDSAMYLCASSFWVSGANVLTFGAGSRLTVL.

This clonotype was observed a handful of times. The gene calls are TRBV7-6 and TRBJ2-2; D might be TRBD1 (7 bases). The germline V gene encodes CDR1 SGHVS and CDR2 FNYEAQ. With 1 base removed from V and 2 bases from J, the gap between germline ends came to 14 bases. The CDR3 length is 17 residues. CDR3 coding DNA: TGTGCCAGCAGCTTAGGAGGAGGGACAGCAAACACCGGGGAGCTGTTTTTT. This sequence encodes CASSLGGGTANTGELFF. Supplemented by reference TRBV7-6 and TRBJ2-2, the full variable domain reads GAGVSQSPRYKVTKRGQDVALRCDPISGHVSLYWYRQALGQGPEFLTYFNYEAQQDKSGLPNDRFSAERPEGSISTLTIQRTEQRDSAMYRCASSLGGGTANTGELFFGEGSRLTVL.

This clonotype was seen many times. This CDR3 is CASSGPVRGRGTEAFF. CDR3 nucleotide sequence: TGTGCCAGCAGTGGCCCTGTCAGGGGGCGAGGCACTGAAGCTTTCTTT. The J gene is TRBJ1-1, the V gene TRBV6-1, with TRBD1 matching over 8 bases. After removal of 4 bases from V and 4 bases from J, the junction contained 11 bases not matched to a gene. Germline loops: CDR1 MNHNS, CDR2 SASEGT. This CDR3 is built from 16 residues.

The rearrangement links TRBV29-1 to TRBJ2-7; possible D gene TRBD2, 5 bases. Trimming removed 3 bases at V and 2 bases at J, with 14 bases between. This CDR3 is built from 14 residues. Germline CDR1 is SQVTM and CDR2 is ANQGSEA. This chain's CDR3 is CSVELARGTYEQYF. Here the CDR3 DNA reads TGCAGCGTTGAGTTGGCCCGGGGAACCTACGAGCAGTACTTC.

J is TRBJ2-3 and V is TRBV5-8; D perhaps matches TRBD1 (6 bases). Trimming cost V 2 bases and J 0 bases, with 10 bases left between them. Germline CDR1 reads SGHTS; CDR2 reads YDEGEE. This CDR3 has 15 amino acids. The CDR3 DNA reads as TGTGCCAGCAGCTTAGGGGGACAAAGCACAGATACGCAGTATTTT. It yields the protein CASSLGGQSTDTQYF. Using reference TRBV5-8 and TRBJ2-3 for the parts outside the CDR3, the full variable domain is EAGVTQSPTHLIKTRGQQATLRCSPISGHTSVYWYQQALGLGLQFLLWYDEGEERNRGNFPPRFSGRQFPNYSSELNVNALELEDSALYLCASSLGGQSTDTQYFGPGTRLTVL.

This sequence joins TRBV20-1 and TRBJ2-7; D is tentatively TRBD1 or TRBD2 (6 bases each). Trimming left V 0 bases short and J 4 bases short, with 19 bases between. CDR3 size: 16 residues. Germline-derived CDR1 and CDR2 are DFQATT and SNEGSKA (reference sequence). CDR3 sequence (DNA): TGCAGTGCTAGAGACATTGGGGGGCCGGTAGCGTACGAGCAGTACTTC. Protein product: CSARDIGGPVAYEQYF.

This clonotype has only a few counts. This chain links TRBV9 with TRBJ1-3; D might be TRBD1 (6 bases). From germline, CDR1 is SGDLS and CDR2 YYNGEE. The CDR3 is 13 amino acids. V lost 4 bases, J lost 5 bases, and 10 bases lay in between. CDR3 amino acids: CASSPWDRNTIYF. CDR3 nucleotides: TGTGCCAGCAGCCCTTGGGACAGAAACACCATATATTTT.

The chain carries TRBV28 and TRBJ1-1; D perhaps matches TRBD1 (5 bases). This CDR3 is built from 14 residues. Germline values: CDR1 MDHEN, CDR2 SYDVKM. Trimming removed 3 bases at V and 4 bases at J, with 12 bases between. The CDR3 sequence is CASSFRAGGTEAFF. The CDR3 DNA is TGTGCCAGCAGTTTCAGGGCCGGGGGCACTGAAGCTTTCTTT.

The sample holds many counts of this clonotype. V gene TRBV19 combines with J gene TRBJ1-1; D not resolved. Looked up from germline, CDR1 is LNHDA and CDR2 is SQIVND (reference sequence). CDR3 length equals 13 residues. Deletions cut 3 bases from V and 6 bases from J, with 11 bases between. CDR3 in amino acids: CASSIRSASEAFF. CDR3 nucleotides: TGTGCCAGTAGTATCAGGTCGGCCTCTGAAGCTTTCTTT.